A selection of T cell receptor beta chains follows, all from one sample in a study of siplizumab effects on memory and regulatory T cells. TCRdb keeps only in-frame clones here, not all; method: immunoSEQ multiplex PCR. The table records approximately 100,000 clones, 93% of them present only once. Source material: non-Treg CD4+ T cells sorted from blood. These receptors were collected from a human donor in good health. The CDR3 runs from the conserved cysteine through the conserved F or W. D genes are given only for firm matches.

J: TRBJ1-1; D: .; length: 10; V: TRBV20-1; CDR3: CSTLGTEAFF; DNA: TGCAGCACCCTAGGGACTGAAGCTTTCTTT
J: TRBJ1-1; D: TRBD1; length: 15; V: TRBV18; CDR3: CASSPPGQGGTEAFF; DNA: TGTGCCAGCTCACCACCCGGGCAGGGGGGCACTGAAGCTTTCTTT
J: TRBJ1-5; D: .; length: 15; V: TRBV6-5; CDR3: CASSPGGYSNQPQHF; DNA: TGTGCCAGCAGTCCCGGGGGCTATAGCAATCAGCCCCAGCATTTT
J: TRBJ2-7; D: .; length: 13; V: TRBV21-1; CDR3: CASTEGRGYEQYF; DNA: TGTGCCAGCACCGAAGGTCGGGGATACGAGCAGTACTTC
J: TRBJ1-1; D: .; length: 14; V: TRBV10-3; CDR3: CAISDTGRGTEAFF; DNA: TGTGCCATCAGCGATACGGGACGGGGGACTGAAGCTTTCTTT
J: TRBJ2-4; D: .; length: 15; V: TRBV9; CDR3: CASSVASSGLGIQYF; DNA: TGTGCCAGCAGCGTAGCTAGTTCGGGCCTCGGCATTCAGTACTTC
J: TRBJ2-3; D: TRBD2; length: 18; V: TRBV7-3; CDR3: CASSLAPGTSGGADTQYF; DNA: TGTGCCAGCAGCTTAGCCCCGGGGACTAGCGGGGGTGCAGATACGCAGTATTTT
J: TRBJ1-1; D: .; length: 15; V: TRBV7-2; CDR3: CASSLSTGINTEAFF; DNA: TGTGCCAGCAGCTTATCAACAGGGATAAACACTGAAGCTTTCTTT
J: TRBJ2-1; D: TRBD2; length: 15; V: TRBV9; CDR3: CASSKSGGDHNEQFF; DNA: TGTGCCAGCAGTAAAAGCGGGGGTGATCACAATGAGCAGTTCTTC
J: TRBJ1-5; D: .; length: 14; V: TRBV2; CDR3: CASSDQSPNQPQHF; DNA: TGTGCCAGCAGTGATCAGTCCCCCAATCAGCCCCAGCATTTT
J: TRBJ2-7; D: .; length: 15; V: TRBV4-1; CDR3: CASSQGRTGADEQYF; DNA: TGCGCCAGCAGCCAAGGGCGAACAGGAGCGGACGAGCAGTACTTC
J: TRBJ1-6; D: TRBD1; length: 15; V: TRBV5-1; CDR3: CASSSTGTDNSPLHF; DNA: TGCGCCAGCAGCTCCACCGGGACAGACAATTCACCCCTCCACTTT
J: TRBJ1-5; D: .; length: 15; V: TRBV6-6; CDR3: CASSYGRGINQPQHF; DNA: TGTGCCAGCAGTTACGGCAGGGGAATCAATCAGCCCCAGCATTTT
J: TRBJ1-3; D: .; length: 14; V: TRBV9; CDR3: CASSVGGAGNTIYF; DNA: TGTGCCAGCAGCGTAGGAGGAGCTGGAAACACCATATATTTT
J: TRBJ1-3; D: .; length: 14; V: TRBV28; CDR3: CASRLSSGQNTIYF; DNA: TGTGCCAGCAGACTGAGTTCAGGCCAAAACACCATATATTTT
J: TRBJ1-5; D: TRBD1; length: 16; V: TRBV6-6; CDR3: CASRTTGGYSNQPQHF; DNA: TGTGCCAGCAGAACCACAGGGGGTTATAGCAATCAGCCCCAGCATTTT
J: TRBJ2-6; D: TRBD1; length: 16; V: TRBV27; CDR3: CASSFQGASGANVLTF; DNA: TGTGCCAGCAGTTTTCAGGGGGCGAGCGGGGCCAACGTCCTGACTTTC
J: TRBJ1-1; D: .; length: 14; V: TRBV18; CDR3: CASSPRSRATEAFF; DNA: TGTGCCAGCTCACCACGGTCCAGGGCCACTGAAGCTTTCTTT
J: TRBJ2-2; D: .; length: 15; V: TRBV9; CDR3: CASSVGWTPTGELFF; DNA: TGTGCCAGCAGCGTAGGGTGGACGCCAACCGGGGAGCTGTTTTTT
J: TRBJ1-5; D: TRBD1; length: 12; V: TRBV27; CDR3: CASRQGNQPQHF; DNA: TGTGCCAGTAGACAGGGGAATCAGCCCCAGCATTTT
J: TRBJ2-5; D: .; length: 19; V: TRBV5-1; CDR3: CASSLGFTWRGIREETQYF; DNA: TGCGCCAGCAGCTTGGGTTTCACTTGGAGGGGGATCCGGGAGGAGACCCAGTACTTC
J: TRBJ1-2; D: .; length: 15; V: TRBV18; CDR3: CASSPSGNSQGGYTF; DNA: TGTGCCAGCTCACCATCGGGAAACAGCCAAGGAGGCTACACCTTC
J: TRBJ1-2; D: .; length: 16; V: TRBV18; CDR3: CASSPTEHRFNYGYTF; DNA: TGTGCCAGCTCACCGACAGAGCACCGTTTTAACTATGGCTACACCTTC
J: TRBJ1-1; D: .; length: 13; V: TRBV18; CDR3: CASSNSGDTEAFF; DNA: TGTGCCAGCTCGAATTCCGGTGACACTGAAGCTTTCTTT
J: TRBJ2-7; D: TRBD1; length: 15; V: TRBV15; CDR3: CATSRGRGTGNEQYF; DNA: TGTGCCACCAGCAGAGGACGCGGGACAGGGAACGAGCAGTACTTC
J: TRBJ2-1; D: .; length: 15; V: TRBV4-1; CDR3: CASSQAGGKYNEQFF; DNA: TGCGCCAGCAGCCAAGCCGGGGGTAAATACAATGAGCAGTTCTTC
J: TRBJ1-1; D: .; length: 11; V: TRBV2; CDR3: CALRGETEAFF; DNA: TGTGCCCTTCGGGGTGAGACTGAAGCTTTCTTT
J: TRBJ2-3; D: .; length: 14; V: TRBV9; CDR3: CASSPLRGTDTQYF; DNA: TGTGCCAGCAGCCCTCTACGCGGCACAGATACGCAGTATTTT
J: TRBJ2-3; D: .; length: 13; V: TRBV5-4; CDR3: CATRLTGTDTQYF; DNA: TGTGCCACCCGGCTTACCGGCACAGATACGCAGTATTTT
J: TRBJ1-2; D: TRBD1; length: 14; V: TRBV5-1; CDR3: CASSNTGTEYGYTF; DNA: TGCGCCAGCAGCAATACAGGGACAGAGTATGGCTACACCTTC
J: TRBJ2-5; D: .; length: 17; V: TRBV7-2; CDR3: CASGLPLWTVGEETQYF; DNA: TGTGCCAGCGGCCTTCCCCTTTGGACAGTTGGGGAAGAGACCCAGTACTTC
J: TRBJ2-1; D: TRBD2; length: 15; V: TRBV7-3; CDR3: CASSLKAGDTNEQFF; DNA: TGTGCCAGCAGCTTAAAAGCGGGGGATACCAATGAGCAGTTCTTC
J: TRBJ2-1; D: TRBD1; length: 17; V: TRBV2; CDR3: CASRETGAPSSYNEQFF; DNA: TGTGCCAGCAGGGAGACAGGGGCGCCGAGCTCCTACAATGAGCAGTTCTTC
J: TRBJ2-7; D: .; length: 16; V: TRBV5-1; CDR3: CASSSAPGGGSYEQYF; DNA: TGCGCCAGCAGCTCTGCTCCGGGGGGCGGCTCCTACGAGCAGTACTTC
J: TRBJ2-7; D: TRBD1; length: 13; V: TRBV6-1; CDR3: CASSMTGGYEQYF; DNA: TGTGCCAGCAGTATGACAGGGGGCTACGAGCAGTACTTC
J: TRBJ2-3; D: .; length: 13; V: TRBV28; CDR3: CASSRQPTDTQYF; DNA: TGTGCCAGCAGCCGGCAGCCCACAGATACGCAGTATTTT
J: TRBJ2-7; D: .; length: 15; V: TRBV18; CDR3: CASSPPGLSSYEQYF; DNA: TGTGCCAGCTCACCTCCGGGACTTAGCTCCTACGAGCAGTACTTC
J: TRBJ2-3; D: .; length: 14; V: TRBV7-2; CDR3: CASSFPGSTDTQYF; DNA: TGTGCCAGCAGCTTCCCTGGCAGCACAGATACGCAGTATTTT
J: TRBJ2-1; D: .; length: 11; V: TRBV10-3; CDR3: CAISEYNEQFF; DNA: TGTGCCATCAGTGAGTACAATGAGCAGTTCTTC
J: TRBJ1-4; D: .; length: 14; V: TRBV2; CDR3: CASSLAVTSEKLFF; DNA: TGTGCCAGCAGTTTGGCCGTCACTTCTGAAAAACTGTTTTTT